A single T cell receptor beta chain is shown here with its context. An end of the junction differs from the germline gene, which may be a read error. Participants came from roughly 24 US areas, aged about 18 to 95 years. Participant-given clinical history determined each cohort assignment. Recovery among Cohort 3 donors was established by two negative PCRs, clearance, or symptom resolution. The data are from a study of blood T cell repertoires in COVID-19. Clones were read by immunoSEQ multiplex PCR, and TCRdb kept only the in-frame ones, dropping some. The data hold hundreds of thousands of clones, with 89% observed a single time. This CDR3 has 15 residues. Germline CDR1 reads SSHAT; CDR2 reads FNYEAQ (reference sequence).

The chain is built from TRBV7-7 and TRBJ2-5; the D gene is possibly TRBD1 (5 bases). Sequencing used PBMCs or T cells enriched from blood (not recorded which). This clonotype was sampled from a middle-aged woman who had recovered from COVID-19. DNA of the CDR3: TGTGCTAGCAGCTTAGGGGCCATTCTTCAAGAGACCCAGTACTTC. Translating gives CASSLGAILQETQYF. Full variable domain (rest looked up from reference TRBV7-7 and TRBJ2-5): GAGVSQSPRYKVTKRGQDVTLRCDPISSHATLYWYQQALGQGPEFLTYFNYEAQPDKSGLPSDRFSAERPEGSISTLTIQRTEQRDSAMYRCASSLGAILQETQYFGPGTRLLVL.